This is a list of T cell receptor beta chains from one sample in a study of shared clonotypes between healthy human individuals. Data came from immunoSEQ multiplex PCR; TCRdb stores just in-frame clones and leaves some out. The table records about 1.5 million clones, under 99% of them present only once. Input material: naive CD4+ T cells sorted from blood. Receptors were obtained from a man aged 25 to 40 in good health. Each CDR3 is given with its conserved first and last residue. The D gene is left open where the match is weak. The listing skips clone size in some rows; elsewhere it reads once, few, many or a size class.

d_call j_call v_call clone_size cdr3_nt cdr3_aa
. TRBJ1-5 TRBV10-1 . TGCGCCAGCAGTGAGAGAATAAATCAGCCCCAGCATTTT CASSERINQPQHF
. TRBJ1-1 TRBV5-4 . TGTGCCAGCAGCTCGAAGGCGGGAGACACTGAAGCTTTCTTT CASSSKAGDTEAFF
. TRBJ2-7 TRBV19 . TGTGCCAGTAGTCCGGGCTACTATTCCTACGAGCAGTACTTC CASSPGYYSYEQYF
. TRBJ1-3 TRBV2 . TGTGCCAGCAAGGAAGTTCGCTCTGGAAACACCATATATTTT CASKEVRSGNTIYF
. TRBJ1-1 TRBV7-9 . TGTGCCAGCAGCTTATTACAGGGCGGTCTTGGGCGTGAAGCTTTCTTT CASSLLQGGLGREAFF
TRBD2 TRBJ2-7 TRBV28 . TGTGCCAGCAGTCCAAGGGGTAGCGGGAGGGCATCCGAGCAGTACTTC CASSPRGSGRASEQYF
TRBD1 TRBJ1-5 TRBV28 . TGTGCCAGCAGTGCTGGGACAGCGTATCAGCCCCAGCATTTT CASSAGTAYQPQHF
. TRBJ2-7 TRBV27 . TGTGCCAGCAGTTTAATCCCGGACTACGAGCAGTACTTC CASSLIPDYEQYF
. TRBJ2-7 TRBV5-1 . TGCGCCAGCAGCTTGTATGGCAGGAGCGAGCAGTACTTC CASSLYGRSEQYF
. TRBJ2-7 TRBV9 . TGTGCCAGCAGCGTAGCGGGGACGGGGAGTGGGAACGAGCAGTACTTC CASSVAGTGSGNEQYF
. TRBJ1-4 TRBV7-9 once TGTGCCAGCAGCTCAGGGACACTGATGAGTGAAAAACTGTTTTTT CASSSGTLMSEKLFF
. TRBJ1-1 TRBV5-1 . TGCGCCAGCAGCTTGGGGGTCCGCAATCTGGGGTCTTTCTTT CASSLGVRNLGSFF
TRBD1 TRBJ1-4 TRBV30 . TGTGCCTGGAGGGGGACAGGTTACGAAAAACTGTTTTTT CAWRGTGYEKLFF
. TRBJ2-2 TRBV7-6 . TGTGCCAGCAGCTGGTTGAACACCGGGGAGCTGTTTTTT CASSWLNTGELFF
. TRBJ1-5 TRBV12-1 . TGTGCCAGCAGCTTCTCGAAGGGGGGGCAGCCCCAGCATTTT CASSFSKGGQPQHF
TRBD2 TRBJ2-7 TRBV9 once TGTGCCAGCAGCGTAGAGGCGGGAGTGCCCCACGAGCAGTACTTC CASSVEAGVPHEQYF
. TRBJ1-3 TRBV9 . TGTGTCAGCAGCGTAGGGCCGGCTGGAAACACCATATATTTT CVSSVGPAGNTIYF
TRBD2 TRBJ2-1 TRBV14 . TGTGCCAGCAGCCCCTGGACTAGCGGGAGGTTGGGGAACAATGAGCAGTTCTTC CASSPWTSGRLGNNEQFF
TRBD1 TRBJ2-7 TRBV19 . TGTGCCAGTAGGCTCCGACAGGGCCCTACCTACGAGCAGTACTTC CASRLRQGPTYEQYF
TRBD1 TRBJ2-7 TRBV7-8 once TGTGCCAGCAGCTTAGTCGGGACAGATGCCTACGAGCAGTACTTC CASSLVGTDAYEQYF
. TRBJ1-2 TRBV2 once TGTGCCAGCAGTGAAGGGGTTGCCTATGGCTACACCTTC CASSEGVAYGYTF
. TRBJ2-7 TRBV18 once TGTGCCAGCTCACCGCGGCGGATCTACGAGCAGTACTTC CASSPRRIYEQYF
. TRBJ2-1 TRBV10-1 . TGCGCCAGCAGTGAGTTACCGACAGGGACTAACAATGAGCAGTTCTTC CASSELPTGTNNEQFF
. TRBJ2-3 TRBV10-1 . TGCGCCAGCAGCCCCGGCGGCGAAGATACGCAGTATTTT CASSPGGEDTQYF
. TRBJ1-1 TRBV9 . TGTGCCAGCAGCGTATTTAGGGTCGGCACTGAAGCTTTCTTT CASSVFRVGTEAFF
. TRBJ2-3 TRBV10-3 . TGTGCCATCACCGCTGGGGGGAGAGATACGCAGTATTTT CAITAGGRDTQYF
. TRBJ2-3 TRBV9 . TGTGCCAGCAGCGTAGAAGAGGGAGCGGTCACAGATACGCAGTATTTT CASSVEEGAVTDTQYF
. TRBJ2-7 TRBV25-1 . TGTGCCAGCAGTGCTGCACTAGGGACCTACGTCGAGCAGTACTTC CASSAALGTYVEQYF
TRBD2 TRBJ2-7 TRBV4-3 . TGCGCCAGCAGCCAAGATCTGGCTAGCGGGGTGACCTACGAGCAGTACTTC CASSQDLASGVTYEQYF